This T cell receptor beta chain was captured in a study of shared clonotypes between healthy human individuals. General study points: Investigators collected only blood, and repertoires in tissues likely differ. Sequencing depth was a factor that was expected to affect clonotype sharing among donors.

Germline V CDR1 and CDR2: SGHKS, YYEKEE (reference sequence). CDR3 length: 18 amino acids. V lost 0 bases and J 3 bases, leaving 19 bases between the germline ends. As for this clone: Its antigen is unknown.

Naivety among CD8 cells was defined by CD45RO negativity and positive CCR7 selection, thereby excluding terminally differentiated effector memory CD45RA+ cells. Generated by immunoSEQ multiplex PCR, the TCRdb table keeps only in-frame clones and is missing some. The sample lists 800,000 to 950,000 clones, 90% to 97% occurring once. The chain recombines TRBV5-5 with TRBJ1-5; D uncertain. What was sequenced was naive CD8+ T cells sorted from blood. The clonotype originates from a man aged 25-45 years in good health. CDR3 protein: CASSLEFYPQSYNQPQHF. DNA for the CDR3: TGTGCCAGCAGCTTGGAGTTTTACCCCCAGAGTTACAATCAGCCCCAGCATTTT.